These 5 T cell receptor beta chains originate from one sample sequenced in a study of molecular identifiers for immune sequencing clone quantification. TCRdb reprocessed the PCR reads via MiXCR and lists one record per CDR3 protein. The sample holds approximately 500,000 distinct CDR3 sequences, about a fifth seen once. The specimen was naive CD8+ T cells from blood, with Jurkat cell RNA spiked in. Subset in this sample: FACS-sorted CD8+CD4-CCR7+CD45RA+ naive T cells. These receptors came from a human donor in good health. Some libraries in this study had Jurkat cell RNA spiked in.

This clonotype has more than one count but fewer than ten. The chain links TRBV29-1 to TRBJ1-3; a weak D match, TRBD1 (5 bases). The CDR3 has 15 amino acids. Germline CDR1 is SQVTM and CDR2 is ANQGSEA. V was cut by 1 base and J by 3 bases, with 13 bases left in between. The CDR3, as DNA: TGCAGCGTTGAAGGTTTGGGAAGGGGTGGAAACACCATATATTTT. Protein: CSVEGLGRGGNTIYF. The whole variable domain, remainder taken from reference TRBV29-1 and TRBJ1-3, is SAVISQKPSRDICQRGTSLTIQCQVDSQVTMMFWYRQQPGQSLTLIATANQGSEATYESGFVIDKFPISRPNLTFSTLTVSNMSPEDSSIYLCSVEGLGRGGNTIYFGEGSWLTVV.

The chain couples TRBV7-3 to TRBJ2-7; D call uncertain. Germline V lookup: CDR1 SGHTA, CDR2 FQGTGA. Trimming cost V 11 bases and J 0 bases, with 11 bases left between them. This CDR3 is 12 amino acids long. DNA of the CDR3: TGTGCCTGCGGTTCGGGCTCCTACGAGCAGTACTTC. It yields the protein CACGSGSYEQYF.

This clonotype occurred a few times. The chain carries TRBV19 and TRBJ2-3; D is perhaps TRBD2 (5 bases). Germline V gene data show CDR1 as LNHDA and CDR2 as SQIVND (reference sequence). Deletions cut 7 bases from V and 6 bases from J, with 17 bases between. The CDR3 is 14 residues long. The CDR3 nucleotides read TGTGCCAGTACCCGGACGGGATTTAAGGATACGCAGTATTTT. As protein: CASTRTGFKDTQYF.

Many counts were recorded for this clonotype. The V and J genes are TRBV9 and TRBJ2-7; 8 nucleotides line up with TRBD2. Per the germline V gene, CDR1 is SGDLS and CDR2 is YYNGEE. V shed 4 bases, J shed 2 bases, and the junction held 5 bases outside the gene matches. The CDR3 is made up of 14 amino acids. CDR3 nucleotide sequence: TGTGCCAGCAGCCCGGGAGGGCCCGCCTACGAGCAGTACTTC. Translation: CASSPGGPAYEQYF.

This clonotype was seen a handful of times. The rearrangement uses TRBV4-3 and TRBJ2-1; 7 positions agree with TRBD1. The V gene end was trimmed by 0 bases and the J gene end by 0 bases; junction bases not matched to a gene: 8. The CDR3 length is 18 residues. Germline V gene lookup returns CDR1 LGHNA and CDR2 YSLEER. DNA of the CDR3: TGCGCCAGCAGCCAAGATCGAACCGGGACAGTCTCCTACAATGAGCAGTTCTTC. This gives the protein CASSQDRTGTVSYNEQFF.